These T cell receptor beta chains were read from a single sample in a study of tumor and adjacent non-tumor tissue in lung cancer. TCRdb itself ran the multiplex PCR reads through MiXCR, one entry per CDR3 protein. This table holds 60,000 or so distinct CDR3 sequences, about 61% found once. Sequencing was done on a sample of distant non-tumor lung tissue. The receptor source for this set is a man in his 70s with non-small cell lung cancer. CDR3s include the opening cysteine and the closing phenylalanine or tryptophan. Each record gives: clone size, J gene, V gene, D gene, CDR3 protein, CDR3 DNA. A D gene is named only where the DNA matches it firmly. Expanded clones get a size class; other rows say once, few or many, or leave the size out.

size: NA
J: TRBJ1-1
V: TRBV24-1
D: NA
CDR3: CATSGVGDRQAFF
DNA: TGTGCCACCAGTGGGGTGGGGGATCGACAAGCTTTCTTT

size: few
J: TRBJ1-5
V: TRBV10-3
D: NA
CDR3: CATGESEQPQHF
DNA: TGTGCCACAGGCGAGAGTGAGCAGCCCCAGCATTTT

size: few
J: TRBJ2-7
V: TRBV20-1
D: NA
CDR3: CSARASPRYEQYF
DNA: TGCAGTGCTAGAGCAAGCCCTAGATACGAGCAGTACTTC

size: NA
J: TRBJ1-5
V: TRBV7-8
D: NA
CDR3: CANSLLAGETQPQHF
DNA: TGTGCCAACAGCTTATTGGCAGGGGAGACACAGCCCCAGCATTTT

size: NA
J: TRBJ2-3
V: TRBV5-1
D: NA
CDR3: CARSLQSPSTDTQYF
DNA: TGCGCCCGCAGCTTGCAATCGCCTAGCACAGATACGCAGTATTTT

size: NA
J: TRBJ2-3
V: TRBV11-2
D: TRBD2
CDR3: CANSLVLADQYF
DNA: TGTGCCAATAGCCTTGTGCTAGCGGATCAGTATTTT

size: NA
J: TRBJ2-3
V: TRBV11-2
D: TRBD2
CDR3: CANSMTSERDTQYF
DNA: TGTGCCAACAGCATGACTAGCGAGAGGGATACGCAGTATTTT

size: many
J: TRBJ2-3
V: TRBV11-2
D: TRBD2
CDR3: CASSGGVGAGDTQYF
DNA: TGTGCCAGCAGCGGGGGGGTTGGGGCTGGAGATACGCAGTATTTT

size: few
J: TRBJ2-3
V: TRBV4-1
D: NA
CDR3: CASSSRQCSPTDTQYF
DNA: TGCGCCAGCAGCTCCCGACAGTGTAGCCCCACAGACACGCAGTATTTT

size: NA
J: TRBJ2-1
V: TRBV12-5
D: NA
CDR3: CASHPGLLYNEQSF
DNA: TGTGCTAGTCACCCAGGCCTACTATACAATGAGCAGTCCTTC

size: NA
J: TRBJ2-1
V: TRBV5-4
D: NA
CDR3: CGRSRASVGEYNEQFF
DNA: TGTGGCAGGAGCAGGGCGAGCGTGGGGGAGTACAATGAGCAGTTCTTC

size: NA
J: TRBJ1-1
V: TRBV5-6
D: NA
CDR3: CASSLAVRAHTEAFF
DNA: TGTGCTAGCAGCTTGGCCGTCAGGGCGCACACTGAAGCTTTCTTT

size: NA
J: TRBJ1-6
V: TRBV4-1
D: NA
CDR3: CASSQVVGQSSYNSALHF
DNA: TGCGCCAGCAGTCAAGTGGTCGGCCAGAGCTCCTATAATTCAGCCCTCCACTTT

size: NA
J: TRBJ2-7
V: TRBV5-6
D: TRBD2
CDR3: CVSSSELAGVYEQYF
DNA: TGTGTCAGCAGCTCGGAACTAGCGGGAGTGTACGAGCAGTACTTC

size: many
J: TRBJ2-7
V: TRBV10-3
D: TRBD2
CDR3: CAISDLGLAHEQYF
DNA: TGTGCCATCAGTGACCTAGGACTAGCGCACGAGCAGTACTTC

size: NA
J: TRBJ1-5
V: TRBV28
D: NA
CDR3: CASSSHLDQPQHF
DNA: TGTGCCAGCAGTTCCCACCTAGATCAGCCCCAGCATTTT

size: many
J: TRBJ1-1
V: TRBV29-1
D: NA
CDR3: CSVSKRREGTEAFF
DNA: TGCAGCGTTTCAAAAAGAAGGGAGGGTACTGAAGCTTTCTTT

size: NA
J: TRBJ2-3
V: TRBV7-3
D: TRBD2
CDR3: CASNHTLAGGQTDTQYF
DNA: TGTGCCAGCAATCATACCCTAGCGGGGGGGCAGACAGATACGCAGTATTTT

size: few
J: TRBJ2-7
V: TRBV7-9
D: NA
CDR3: CASSRDPDKAYEQYF
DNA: TGTGCCAGCAGCCGAGACCCGGACAAAGCCTACGAGCAGTACTTC

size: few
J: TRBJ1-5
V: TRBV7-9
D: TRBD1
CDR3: CASSTGQGYQPQHF
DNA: TGTGCCAGCAGCACGGGACAGGGCTATCAGCCCCAGCATTTT

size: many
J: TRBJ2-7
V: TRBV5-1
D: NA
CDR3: CASSLGEGTYEQYF
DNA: TGCGCCAGCAGCTTGGGCGAAGGGACCTACGAGCAGTACTTC

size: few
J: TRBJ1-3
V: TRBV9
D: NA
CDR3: CASSVDNRHSGNTIYF
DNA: TGTGCCAGCAGCGTAGATAACCGACACTCTGGAAACACCATATATTTT

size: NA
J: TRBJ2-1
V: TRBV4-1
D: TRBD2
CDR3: CASSQDGAGGPGSEQSF
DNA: TGCGCCAGCAGCCAAGATGGGGCGGGAGGGCCGGGTAGTGAGCAGTCCTTC

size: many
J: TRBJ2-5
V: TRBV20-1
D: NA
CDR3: CSAWDNQETQYF
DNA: TGCAGTGCGTGGGACAACCAAGAGACCCAGTACTTC

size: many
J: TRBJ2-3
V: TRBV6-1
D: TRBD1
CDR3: CASSEGQGADTQYF
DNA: TGTGCCAGCAGTGAAGGACAGGGGGCAGATACGCAGTATTTT

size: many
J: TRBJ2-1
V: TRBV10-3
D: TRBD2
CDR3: CAISGLADYNEQFF
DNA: TGTGCCATCAGTGGACTAGCGGACTACAATGAGCAGTTCTTC

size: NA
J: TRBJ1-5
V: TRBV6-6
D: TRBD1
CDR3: CTSSYATGGQPQHF
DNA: TGTACCAGTAGTTACGCCACAGGGGGTCAGCCCCAGCATTTT

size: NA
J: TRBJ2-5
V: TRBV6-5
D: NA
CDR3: CASRPQDGQEIHYF
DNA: TGTGCCAGCCGGCCCCAGGACGGCCAAGAGATCCATTACTTC

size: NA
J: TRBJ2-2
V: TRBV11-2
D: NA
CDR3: CSNSRRPGQVHTGELFF
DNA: TGTAGCAACAGCCGGAGACCGGGACAAGTCCACACCGGGGAGCTGTTTTTT

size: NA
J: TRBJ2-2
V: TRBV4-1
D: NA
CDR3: CANSQVAFGTAGIGELFF
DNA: NA

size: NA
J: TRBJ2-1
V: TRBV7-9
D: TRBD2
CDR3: CANSRRSGGSDEQFF
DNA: TGTGCTAACAGCCGCAGGAGCGGGGGTTCCGATGAGCAGTTCTTC

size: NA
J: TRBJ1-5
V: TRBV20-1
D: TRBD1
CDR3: CSARKTGGLTQPQHF
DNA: TGCAGTGCTAGGAAGACAGGGGGCCTGACTCAGCCCCAGCATTTT

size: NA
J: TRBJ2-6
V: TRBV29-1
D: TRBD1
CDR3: CSVAGTGDETAGASVLTF
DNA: TGCAGCGTGGCAGGGACAGGGGACGAGACTGCTGGGGCCAGCGTCCTGACTTTC

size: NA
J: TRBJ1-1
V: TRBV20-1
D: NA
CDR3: CSASQGIGTEAFF
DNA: TGCAGTGCTTCCCAGGGGATTGGCACTGAAGCTTTCTTT

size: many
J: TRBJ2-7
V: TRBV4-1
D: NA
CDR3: CASSQDPGEFYEQYF
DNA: TGCGCCAGCAGCCAAGATCCCGGGGAGTTCTACGAGCAGTACTTC

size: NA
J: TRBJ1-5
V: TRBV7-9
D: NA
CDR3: CARSLSDQRQHF
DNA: TGTGCCAGAAGCTTAAGTGATCAGCGCCAGCATTTT

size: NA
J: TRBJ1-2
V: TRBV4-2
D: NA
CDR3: CASSPGTSGYTF
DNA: TGTGCCAGCAGCCCTGGGACAAGTGGCTACACCTTC

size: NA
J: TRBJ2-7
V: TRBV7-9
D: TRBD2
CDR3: CASNALAGSTYEQYF
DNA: TGTGCCAGCAACGCTTTAGCGGGGAGCACCTACGAGCAGTATTTC

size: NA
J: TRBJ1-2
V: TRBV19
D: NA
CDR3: CASSRGRDENGYTF
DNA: TGTGCCAGTAGCCGAGGCAGGGATGAGAATGGCTACACCTTC

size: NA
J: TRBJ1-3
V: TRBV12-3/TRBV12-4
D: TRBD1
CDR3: CVSSLGTDSNTIYF
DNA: TGTGTCAGCAGTTTGGGGACAGACTCAAACACCATATATTTT

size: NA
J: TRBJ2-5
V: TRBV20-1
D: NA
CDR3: CSAIHPGSTETQYF
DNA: TGCAGTGCTATCCATCCAGGGTCGACAGAGACCCAGTACTTC

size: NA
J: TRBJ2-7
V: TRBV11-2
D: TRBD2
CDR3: CASGSGGVEQYF
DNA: TGTGCCAGCGGCTCCGGGGGGGTTGAGCAGTACTTC

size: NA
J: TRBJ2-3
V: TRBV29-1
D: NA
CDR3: CSSRGGFGTNTQCF
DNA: TGCAGCTCTCGGGGTGGGTTCGGCACAAATACGCAGTGTTTT

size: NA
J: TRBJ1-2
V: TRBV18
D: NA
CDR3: CASSPRLTGDNYGCTF
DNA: NA

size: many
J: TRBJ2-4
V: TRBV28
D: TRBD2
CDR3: CASSSLADLAKNIQYF
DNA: TGTGCCAGCAGTTCCCTAGCGGACCTCGCCAAAAACATTCAGTACTTC

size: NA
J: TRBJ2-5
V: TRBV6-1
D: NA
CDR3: CASSDYRETQYF
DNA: TGTGCCAGCAGTGACTATAGGGAGACCCAGTATTTC

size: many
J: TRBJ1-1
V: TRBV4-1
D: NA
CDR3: CASSQEGGRAGSEAFF
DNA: TGCGCCAGCAGCCAAGAGGGGGGCAGGGCCGGCAGTGAAGCTTTCTTT

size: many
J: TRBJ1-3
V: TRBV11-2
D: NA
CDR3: CASSFTGNTIYF
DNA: TGTGCCAGCAGCTTCACGGGAAACACCATATATTTT

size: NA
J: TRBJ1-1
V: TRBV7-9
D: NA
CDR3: CASSLMDTEASF
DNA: TGTGCCAGCAGCTTGATGGACACTGAAGCTTCCTTT

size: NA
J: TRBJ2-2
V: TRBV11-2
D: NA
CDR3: CASSSSWVNTGVLYF
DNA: TGTGCCAGCAGCTCCTCATGGGTGAACACCGGGGTGCTGTATTTT

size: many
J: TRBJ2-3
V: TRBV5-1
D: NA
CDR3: CASTWGSLSTDTQYF
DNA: TGCGCCAGCACCTGGGGCAGCCTTAGCACAGATACGCAGTATTTT

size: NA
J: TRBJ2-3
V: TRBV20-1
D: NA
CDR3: CSAKNGDLGTDTQYF
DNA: TGCAGTGCTAAGAACGGGGACCTCGGCACAGATACGCAGTATTTT

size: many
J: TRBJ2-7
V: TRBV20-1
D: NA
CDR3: CSALGSLYEQYF
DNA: TGCAGTGCTCTCGGGAGCTTATACGAGCAGTACTTC

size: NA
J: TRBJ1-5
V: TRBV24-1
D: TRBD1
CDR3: CATSPRGLDRGDQPQHF
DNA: TGTGCCACCAGTCCCCGGGGGTTGGACAGGGGTGATCAGCCCCAGCATTTT

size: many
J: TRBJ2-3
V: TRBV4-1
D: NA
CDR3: CASSHRDRGDTQYF
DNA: TGCGCCAGCAGCCACCGGGACCGCGGGGATACGCAGTATTTT